This TCR beta chain was recovered during a study of control samples from healthy donors and cancer patients. V shed 8 bases, J shed 5 bases, and the junction held 9 bases outside the gene matches. Per the germline V gene, CDR1 is MNHNY and CDR2 is SVGAGI (reference sequence). The length of the CDR3 is 14 residues. The table came from immunoSEQ multiplex PCR; TCRdb's copy has only in-frame clones and leaves some out. The sample holds roughly 150,000 clones, about 86% seen once. The sequenced sample was blood. The gene calls are TRBV6-6 and TRBJ2-3; 8 nucleotides match TRBD2. The sequence came from a man between 18 and 29 years old in good health. The chain's CDR3 is CASRNGGAKDTQYF. DNA for the CDR3: TGTGCCAGCCGTAACGGGGGGGCGAAAGATACGCAGTATTTT.